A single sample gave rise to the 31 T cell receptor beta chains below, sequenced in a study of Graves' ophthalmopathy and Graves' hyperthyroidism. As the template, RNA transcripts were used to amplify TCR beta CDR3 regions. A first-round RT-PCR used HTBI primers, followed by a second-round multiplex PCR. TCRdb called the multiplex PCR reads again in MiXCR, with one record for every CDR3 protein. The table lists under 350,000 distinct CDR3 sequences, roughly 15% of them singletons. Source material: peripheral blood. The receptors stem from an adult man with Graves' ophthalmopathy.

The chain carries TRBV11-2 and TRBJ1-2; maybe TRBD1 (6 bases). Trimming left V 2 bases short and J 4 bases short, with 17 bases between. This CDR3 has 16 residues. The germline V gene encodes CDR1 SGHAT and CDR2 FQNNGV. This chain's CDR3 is CASSLFTGRGGYGYTF. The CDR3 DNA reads TGTGCCAGCAGCTTATTTACGGGGAGGGGGGGCTATGGCTACACCTTC.

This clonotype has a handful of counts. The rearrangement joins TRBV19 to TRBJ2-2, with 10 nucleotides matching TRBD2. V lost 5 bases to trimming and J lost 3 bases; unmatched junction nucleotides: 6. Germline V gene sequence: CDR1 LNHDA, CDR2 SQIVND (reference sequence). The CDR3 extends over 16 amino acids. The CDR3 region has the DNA TGTGCCAGTAGTCATAGCGGGAGGCAATACACCGGGGAGCTGTTTTTT. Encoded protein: CASSHSGRQYTGELFF.

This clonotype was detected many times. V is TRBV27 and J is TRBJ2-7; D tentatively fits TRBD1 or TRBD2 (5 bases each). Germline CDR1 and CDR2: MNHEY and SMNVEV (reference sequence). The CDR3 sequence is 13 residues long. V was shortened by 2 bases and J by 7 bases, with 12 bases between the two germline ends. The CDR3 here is CASSLAPRGEQYF. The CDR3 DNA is TGTGCCAGCAGTTTAGCCCCGAGGGGAGAGCAGTACTTC.

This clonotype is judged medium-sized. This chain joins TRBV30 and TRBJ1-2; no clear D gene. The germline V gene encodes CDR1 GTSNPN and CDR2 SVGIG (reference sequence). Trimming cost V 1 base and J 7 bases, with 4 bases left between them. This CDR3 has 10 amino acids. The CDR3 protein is CAWSAPGYTF. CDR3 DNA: TGTGCCTGGAGTGCACCTGGCTACACCTTC. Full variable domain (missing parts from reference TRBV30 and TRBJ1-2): SQTIHQWPATLVQPVGSPLSLECTVEGTSNPNLYWYRQAAGRGLQLLFYSVGIGQISSEVPQNLSASRPQDRQFILSSKKLLLSDSGFYLCAWSAPGYTFGSGTRLTVV.

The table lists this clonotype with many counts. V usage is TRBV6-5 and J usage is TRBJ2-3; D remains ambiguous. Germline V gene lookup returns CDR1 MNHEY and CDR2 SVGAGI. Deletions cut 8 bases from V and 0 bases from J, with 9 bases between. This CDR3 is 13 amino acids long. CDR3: CASAEASTDTQYF. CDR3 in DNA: TGTGCCAGCGCCGAAGCTAGCACAGATACGCAGTATTTT.

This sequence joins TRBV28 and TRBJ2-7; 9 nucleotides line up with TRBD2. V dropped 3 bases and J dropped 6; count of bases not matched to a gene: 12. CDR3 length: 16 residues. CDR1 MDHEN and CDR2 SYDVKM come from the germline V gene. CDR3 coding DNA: TGTGCCAGCAGTTTCCGTGGCGGGGCGGGAGGGCCCGAGCAGTACTTC. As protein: CASSFRGGAGGPEQYF.

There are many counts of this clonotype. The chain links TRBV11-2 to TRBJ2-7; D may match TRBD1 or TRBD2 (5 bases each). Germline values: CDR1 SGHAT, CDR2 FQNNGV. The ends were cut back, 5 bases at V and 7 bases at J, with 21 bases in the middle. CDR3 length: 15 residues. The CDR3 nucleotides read TGTGCCAGCAGCCCGCCGGGACGAAGCTTACGAGAGCAGTACTTC. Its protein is CASSPPGRSLREQYF. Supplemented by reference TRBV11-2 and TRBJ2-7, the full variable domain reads EAGVAQSPRYKIIEKRQSVAFWCNPISGHATLYWYQQILGQGPKLLIQFQNNGVVDDSQLPKDRFSAERLKGVDSTLKIQPAKLEDSAVYLCASSPPGRSLREQYFGPGTRLTVT.

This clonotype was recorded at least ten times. The CDR3 sequence: CASSALAGRAYEQYF. CDR3 in DNA: TGTGCCAGCAGCGCACTAGCGGGAAGGGCCTACGAGCAGTACTTC. The gene calls are TRBV7-8 and TRBJ2-7; TRBD2 matches 10 bases. J gave up 2 bases and V 5 bases, and 6 bases lay outside the gene matches. Per germline, CDR1 SGHVS and CDR2 FQNEAQ. CDR3 length: 15 amino acids.

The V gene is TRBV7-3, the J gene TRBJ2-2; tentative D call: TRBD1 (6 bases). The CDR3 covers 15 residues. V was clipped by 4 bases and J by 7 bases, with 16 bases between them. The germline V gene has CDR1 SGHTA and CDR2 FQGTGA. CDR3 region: CASSSQARGHGELFF. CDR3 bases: TGTGCCAGCAGCTCACAAGCCAGGGGCCACGGGGAGCTGTTTTTT.

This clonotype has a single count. In DNA, the CDR3 is TGTGCCAGCGGGACAGTAAGCTTCACCTACGAGCAGTACTTC. Its translation: CASGTVSFTYEQYF. The chain couples TRBV6-2 or TRBV6-3 to TRBJ2-7; 7 bases are a match to TRBD1. Germline loops: CDR1 MNHEY, CDR2 SVGEGT. The J segment lost 2 bases and the V segment lost 8 bases, leaving 9 bases of the junction unmatched. CDR3 length: 14 amino acids.

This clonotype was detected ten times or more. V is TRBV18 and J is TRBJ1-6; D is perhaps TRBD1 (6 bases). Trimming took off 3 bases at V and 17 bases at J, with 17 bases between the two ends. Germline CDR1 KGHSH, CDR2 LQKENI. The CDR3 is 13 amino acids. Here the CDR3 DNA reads TGTGCCAGCTCACCGGACAACTGGCAGGGGATCCACTTT. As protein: CASSPDNWQGIHF.

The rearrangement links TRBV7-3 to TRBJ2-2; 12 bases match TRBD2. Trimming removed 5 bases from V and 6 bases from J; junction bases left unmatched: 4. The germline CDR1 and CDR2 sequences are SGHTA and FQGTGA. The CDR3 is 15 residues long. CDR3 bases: TGTGCCAGCAGCCCTAGCGGGAGGGCTTCCGGGGAGCTGTTTTTT. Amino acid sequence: CASSPSGRASGELFF.

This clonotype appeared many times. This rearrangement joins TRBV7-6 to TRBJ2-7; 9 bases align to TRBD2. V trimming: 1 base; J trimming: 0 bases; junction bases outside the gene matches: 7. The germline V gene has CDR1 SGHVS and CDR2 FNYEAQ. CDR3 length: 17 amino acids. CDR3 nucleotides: TGTGCCAGCAGCTTAGGCTCGACTAGCGGAGTCTCCTACGAGCAGTACTTC. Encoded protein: CASSLGSTSGVSYEQYF.

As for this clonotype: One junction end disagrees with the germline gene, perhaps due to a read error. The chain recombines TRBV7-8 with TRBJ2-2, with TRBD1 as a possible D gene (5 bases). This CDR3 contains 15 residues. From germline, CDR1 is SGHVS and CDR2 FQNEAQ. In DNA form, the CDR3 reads TGTGTCAGCAGGGCGTTAGTGGGGAACTCCGGGGAGCTGTTTTTT. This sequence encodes CVSRALVGNSGELFF.

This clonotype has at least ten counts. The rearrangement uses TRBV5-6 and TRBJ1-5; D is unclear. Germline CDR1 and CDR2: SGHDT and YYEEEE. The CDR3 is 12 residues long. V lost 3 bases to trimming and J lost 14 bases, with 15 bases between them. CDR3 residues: CASSWENGNEHF. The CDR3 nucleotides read TGTGCCAGCAGCTGGGAGAATGGCAACGAGCATTTT.

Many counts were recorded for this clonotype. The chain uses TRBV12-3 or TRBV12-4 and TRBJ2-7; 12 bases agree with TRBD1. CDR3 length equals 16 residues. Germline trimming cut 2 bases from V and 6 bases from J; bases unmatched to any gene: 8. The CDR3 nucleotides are TGTGCCAGCAGTTTAAGACCCGGGACAGGGGGCTGCGAGCAGTACTTC. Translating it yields CASSLRPGTGGCEQYF.

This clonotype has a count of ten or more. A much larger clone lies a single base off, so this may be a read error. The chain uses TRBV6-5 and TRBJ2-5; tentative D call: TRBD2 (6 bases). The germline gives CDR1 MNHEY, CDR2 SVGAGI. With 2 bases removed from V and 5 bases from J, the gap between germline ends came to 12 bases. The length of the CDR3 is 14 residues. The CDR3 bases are TGTGCCAGCAGTTACATCGGACGGGGGGAGACCCAGTACTTC. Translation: CASSYIGRGETQYF.

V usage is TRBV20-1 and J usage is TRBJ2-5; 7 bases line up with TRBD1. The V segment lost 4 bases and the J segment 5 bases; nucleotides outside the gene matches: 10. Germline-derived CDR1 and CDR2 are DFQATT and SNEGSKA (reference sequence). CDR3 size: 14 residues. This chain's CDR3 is CSANPTGRRETQYF. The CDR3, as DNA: TGCAGTGCTAACCCGACAGGGCGACGGGAGACCCAGTACTTC.

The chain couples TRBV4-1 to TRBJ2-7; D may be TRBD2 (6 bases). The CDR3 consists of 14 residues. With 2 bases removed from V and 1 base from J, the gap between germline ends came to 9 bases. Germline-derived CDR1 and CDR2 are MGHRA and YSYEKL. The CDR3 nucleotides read TGCGCCAGCAGCCAATACGGGGGTTCCTACGAGCAGTACTTC. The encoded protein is CASSQYGGSYEQYF.

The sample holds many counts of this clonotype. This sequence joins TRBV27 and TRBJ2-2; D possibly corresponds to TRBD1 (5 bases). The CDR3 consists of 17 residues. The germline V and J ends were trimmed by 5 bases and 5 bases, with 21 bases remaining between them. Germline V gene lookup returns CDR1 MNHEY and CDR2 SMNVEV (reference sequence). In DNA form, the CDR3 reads TGTGCCAGCAGTCTCAGGGCGGACCGCTTGCGTACCGGGGAGCTGTTTTTT. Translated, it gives CASSLRADRLRTGELFF.

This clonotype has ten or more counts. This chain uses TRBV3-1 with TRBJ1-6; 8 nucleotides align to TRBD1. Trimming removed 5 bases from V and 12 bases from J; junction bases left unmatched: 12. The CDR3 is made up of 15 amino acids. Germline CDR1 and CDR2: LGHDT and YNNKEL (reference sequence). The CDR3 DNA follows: TGTGCCAGCAGCTCAGCAGGGGGCGCGAAGGGACCCCTCCACTTT. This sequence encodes CASSSAGGAKGPLHF.

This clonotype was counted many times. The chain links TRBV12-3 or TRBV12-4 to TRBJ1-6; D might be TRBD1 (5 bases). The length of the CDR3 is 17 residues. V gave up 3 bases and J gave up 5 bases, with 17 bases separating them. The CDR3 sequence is CASSFGGSSGDNSPLHF. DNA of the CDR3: TGTGCCAGCAGTTTTGGGGGGAGTTCTGGAGATAATTCACCCCTCCACTTT.

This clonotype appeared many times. CDR3 amino acids: CASSYFPDGQETQYF. DNA for the CDR3: TGTGCCAGCAGTTACTTCCCCGACGGGCAAGAGACCCAGTACTTC. This chain uses TRBV6-2 or TRBV6-3 with TRBJ2-5; D not certain. Trimming took off 1 base at V and 2 bases at J, with 11 bases between the two ends. The germline V gene has CDR1 MNHEY and CDR2 SVGEGT. This CDR3 contains 15 residues.

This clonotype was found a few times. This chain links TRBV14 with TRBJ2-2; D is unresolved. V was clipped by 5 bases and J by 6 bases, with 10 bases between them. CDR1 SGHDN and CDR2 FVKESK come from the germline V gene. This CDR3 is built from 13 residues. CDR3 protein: CASSALKAGELFF. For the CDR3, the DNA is TGTGCCAGCAGCGCCCTGAAGGCCGGGGAGCTGTTTTTT.

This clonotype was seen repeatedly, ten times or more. The CDR3 coding sequence is TGTGCCATCAGTGGCTCGAGGACAGGGCAGATCGAGCAGTACTTC. It is translated as CAISGSRTGQIEQYF. The chain couples TRBV10-3 to TRBJ2-7; the match to TRBD1 covers 8 bases. The V and J ends lost 4 bases and 6 bases, in that order; junction bases with no gene match: 11. Germline lookup yields CDR1 ENHRY and CDR2 SYGVKD. This CDR3 is built from 15 residues.

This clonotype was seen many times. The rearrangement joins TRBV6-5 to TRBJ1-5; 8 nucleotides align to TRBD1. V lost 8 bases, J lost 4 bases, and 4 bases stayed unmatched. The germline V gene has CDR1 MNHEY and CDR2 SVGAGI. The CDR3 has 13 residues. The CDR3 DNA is TGTGCCAGCTATGACAGGGGAAATCAGCCCCAGCATTTT. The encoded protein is CASYDRGNQPQHF.

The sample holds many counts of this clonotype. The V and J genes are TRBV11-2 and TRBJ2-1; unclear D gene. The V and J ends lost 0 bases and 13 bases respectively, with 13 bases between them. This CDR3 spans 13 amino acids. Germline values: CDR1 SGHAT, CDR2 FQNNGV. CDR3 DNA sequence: TGTGCCAGCAGCTTAGAACTTCCAGGTACACAGTTCTTC. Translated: CASSLELPGTQFF.

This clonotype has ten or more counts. The CDR3 loop reads CASDLTGGRQPQHF. The CDR3 region has the DNA TGTGCCAGCGACTTGACAGGGGGTCGTCAGCCCCAGCATTTT. The chain recombines TRBV12-3 or TRBV12-4 with TRBJ1-5, with 9 bases aligning to TRBD1. J gave up 6 bases and V 8 bases, and 8 bases lay outside the gene matches. This CDR3 region has 14 residues.

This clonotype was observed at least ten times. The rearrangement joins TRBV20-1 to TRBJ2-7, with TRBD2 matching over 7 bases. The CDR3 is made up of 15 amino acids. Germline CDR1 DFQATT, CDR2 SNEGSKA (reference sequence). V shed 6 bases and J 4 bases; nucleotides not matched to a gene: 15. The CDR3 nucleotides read TGCAGTGCAATACCGGGACTAAGCTCGCCTTACGAGCAGTACTTC. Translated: CSAIPGLSSPYEQYF.

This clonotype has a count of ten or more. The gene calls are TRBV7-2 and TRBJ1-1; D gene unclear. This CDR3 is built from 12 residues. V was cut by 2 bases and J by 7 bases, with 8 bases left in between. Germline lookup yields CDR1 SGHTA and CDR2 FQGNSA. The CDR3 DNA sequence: TGTGCCAGCAGCTTAAGGTTGGGTGAAGCTTTCTTT. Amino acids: CASSLRLGEAFF.

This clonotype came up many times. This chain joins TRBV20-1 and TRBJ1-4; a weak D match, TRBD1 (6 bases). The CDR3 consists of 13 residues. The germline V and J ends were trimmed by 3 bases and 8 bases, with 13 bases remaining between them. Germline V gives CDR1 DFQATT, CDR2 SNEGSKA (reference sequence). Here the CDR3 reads CSARSVGGEKLFF. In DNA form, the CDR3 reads TGCAGTGCTAGGAGTGTAGGGGGGGAAAAACTGTTTTTT.